This is a list of T cell receptor beta chains from one sample in a study of cytomegalovirus exposure and HLA in healthy donors. The table came from immunoSEQ multiplex PCR; TCRdb's copy has only in-frame clones and leaves some out. The sample shows approximately 220,000 clones, around 76% of them seen only once. Sample: PBMCs. The source of these receptors is a man between 18 and 35 years old in good health and CMV-seronegative. The CDR3 runs from the conserved cysteine through the conserved F or W. Fields, in order: D gene, J gene, clone size, V gene, CDR3 DNA, CDR3 protein. D genes are given only for firm matches. Rows give clone size only sometimes, using once, few, many, or a class for an expanded clone.

TRBD2,TRBJ2-3,NA,TRBV19,TGTGCCAGTCGTGGGACTAGCGGTGCAGATACGCAGTATTTT,CASRGTSGADTQYF
TRBD1,TRBJ1-2,NA,TRBV6-5,TGTGCCAGCAGGAGGACAGGGGCTAACTATGGCTACACCTTC,CASRRTGANYGYTF
TRBD1,TRBJ2-7,NA,TRBV28,TGTGCCAGCAGTTCCCCCCCAGGGGGTTATGCCTACGAGCAGTACTTC,CASSSPPGGYAYEQYF
TRBD1,TRBJ1-4,NA,TRBV4-1,TGCGCCAGCAGCCAAATCGGGACAGGCTATGAAAAACTGTTTTTT,CASSQIGTGYEKLFF
TRBD2,TRBJ2-1,NA,TRBV5-6,TGTGCCAGCAGACTTATGACTAGCGGAGCTATCTCCTACAATGAGCAGTTCTTC,CASRLMTSGAISYNEQFF
TRBD1,TRBJ1-1,few,TRBV10-3,TGTGCCATCACTGGGGGACAGGGGGAGGGCACTGAAGCTTTCTTT,CAITGGQGEGTEAFF
NA,TRBJ2-7,NA,TRBV5-4,TGTGCCAGCCACTTGAACTACGAGCAGTACTTC,CASHLNYEQYF
TRBD2,TRBJ2-3,NA,TRBV9,TGTGCCAGCAGCGAGACTAGCGGGATCGGCACAGATACGCAGTATTTT,CASSETSGIGTDTQYF
TRBD2,TRBJ2-7,few,TRBV7-2,TGTGCCAGCAGCCCATCCCTAGCGGGAGCCGAGCAGTACTTC,CASSPSLAGAEQYF
TRBD2,TRBJ2-7,NA,TRBV6-5,TGTGCCAGCAGTTACGTACCGGGAGGGAACGAGCAGTACTTC,CASSYVPGGNEQYF
TRBD1,TRBJ1-4,NA,TRBV5-4,TGTGCCAGCAGCTCGACAGGGGGGGATGAAAAACTGTTTTTT,CASSSTGGDEKLFF
TRBD2,TRBJ2-1,NA,TRBV6-1,TGTGCCTGCCTGGAGCGGGAGGTGTCCGGTGAGCAGTTCTTC,CACLEREVSGEQFF
TRBD1,TRBJ1-2,few,TRBV6-5,TGTGCCAGCAGTTACGGGACAGGCTACTATGGCTACACCTTC,CASSYGTGYYGYTF
NA,TRBJ1-2,NA,TRBV5-1,TGCGCCAGCAGCCCAGGGGACCATGGCTACACCTTC,CASSPGDHGYTF
NA,TRBJ1-1,few,TRBV27,TGTGCCAGCAGTTTAACAGAGAACACTGAAGCTTTCTTT,CASSLTENTEAFF
NA,TRBJ2-3,once,TRBV7-6,TGTGCCAGCAGCTTACGGTATTTAGCCACAGATACGCAGTATTTT,CASSLRYLATDTQYF
NA,TRBJ2-1,NA,TRBV14,TGTGCCAGCAGCCAACTAGCAGACTACAATGAGCAGTTCTTC,CASSQLADYNEQFF
NA,TRBJ2-1,NA,TRBV5-1,TGCGCCAGCAGCTTGTCTAGCCGGGTCAATGAGCAGTTCTTC,CASSLSSRVNEQFF
TRBD2,TRBJ2-7,NA,TRBV5-4,TGTGCCAGCAGCTTTCCTAGCGGCTACGAGCAGTACTTC,CASSFPSGYEQYF
TRBD1,TRBJ2-7,NA,TRBV27,TGTGCCAGCAGTTTAACCGGGACAGGGAGGGAGCAGTACTTC,CASSLTGTGREQYF
NA,TRBJ2-7,NA,TRBV29-1,TGCAGCGTTGACGGACGGGGATCCCACGAGCAGTACTTC,CSVDGRGSHEQYF
TRBD1,TRBJ2-1,NA,TRBV29-1,TGCAGCGTTGGTTTTGGGACAGGGGGTTTACGCGACAATGAGCAGTTCTTC,CSVGFGTGGLRDNEQFF
NA,TRBJ2-1,NA,TRBV7-9,TGTGCCAGCAGCTTTCGTCCCAGGGGCATAATGGGCTCCTACAATGAGCAGTTCTTC,CASSFRPRGIMGSYNEQFF
TRBD1,TRBJ2-7,NA,TRBV27,TGTGCCACCCGGGACAGGGGGAGCTCCTACGAGCAGTACTTC,CATRDRGSSYEQYF
TRBD2,TRBJ2-3,once,TRBV19,TGTGCCAGTAATGCGGGAGGCGGCACAGATACGCAGTATTTT,CASNAGGGTDTQYF
NA,TRBJ1-2,NA,TRBV7-9,TGTGCCAGCAGCTATGATGGGGGAGGCGGCTACACCTTC,CASSYDGGGGYTF
NA,TRBJ2-7,NA,TRBV30,TGTGCCTGGAGTTTTTCTACAGGGTACGAGCAGTACTTC,CAWSFSTGYEQYF
TRBD2,TRBJ2-4,NA,TRBV27,TGTGCCAGCAGGGGAGATCGACTAGCACAAAACATTCAGTACTTC,CASRGDRLAQNIQYF
NA,TRBJ2-1,NA,TRBV19,TGTGCCAGTAGTTTCCCCGGGACAAAATACAATGAGCAGTTCTTC,CASSFPGTKYNEQFF
TRBD2,TRBJ2-5,NA,TRBV9,TGTGCCAGCAGCCCGAGGGAGGTAGGGACTAGACTAGAAGAGACCCAGTACTTC,CASSPREVGTRLEETQYF
NA,TRBJ1-3,NA,TRBV19,TGTGCCAGTACCTCGGACGGGAGCTCTGGAAACACCATATATTTT,CASTSDGSSGNTIYF
NA,TRBJ2-3,NA,TRBV7-3,TGTGCCAGCAGCTTAACTTACACAGATACGCAGTATTTT,CASSLTYTDTQYF
NA,TRBJ2-3,NA,TRBV7-6,TGTGCCAGCAGCTTAGCCGGTCGGGGGGATACGCAGTATTTT,CASSLAGRGDTQYF
NA,TRBJ2-2,NA,TRBV7-6,TGTGCCAGCAGCTTAGCGTGGGCAGGGAACACCGGGGAGCTGTTTTTT,CASSLAWAGNTGELFF
NA,TRBJ2-7,NA,TRBV18,TGTGCCAGCTCACCAACAGGGCCGCCCGGGGACGAGCAGTACTTC,CASSPTGPPGDEQYF
TRBD1,TRBJ1-2,NA,TRBV28,TGTGCCAGCGCCGTCCCGGGACAGGGGGCGAGGGGTGGCTACACCTTC,CASAVPGQGARGGYTF
TRBD2,TRBJ2-5,NA,TRBV2,TGTGCCAGCAGTGGCCCGGGACTAGCGGGAGTGGAGACCCAGTACTTC,CASSGPGLAGVETQYF
NA,TRBJ1-1,NA,TRBV15,TGTGCAGTCGTCCGGGGGGACCAAACTGAAGCTTTCTTT,CAVVRGDQTEAFF
TRBD2,TRBJ2-2,NA,TRBV2,TGTGCCAGCAATCAAGCGGGAGGTGCCACCGGGGAGCTGTTTTTT,CASNQAGGATGELFF
NA,TRBJ1-1,NA,TRBV2,TGTGCCAGCAGTGTGACGGGGAACACTGAAGCTTTCTTT,CASSVTGNTEAFF
TRBD1,TRBJ2-2,NA,TRBV12-5,TGTGCTAGTGGTTGGACAGGGGGCAATCGAAACGGGGAGCTGTTTTTT,CASGWTGGNRNGELFF
TRBD2,TRBJ2-5,NA,TRBV6-1,TGTGCCAGCAGCGCGGGGGGGGAGACCCAGTACTTC,CASSAGGETQYF
NA,TRBJ2-1,NA,TRBV19,TGTGCCAGTTGTGACAGGAGTCTTTACAATGAGCAGTTCTTC,CASCDRSLYNEQFF
TRBD1,TRBJ2-1,NA,TRBV18,TGTGCCAGCTCACCACCGGATAGGGGGCTCCACAATGAGCAGTTCTTC,CASSPPDRGLHNEQFF
TRBD2,TRBJ2-1,NA,TRBV7-6,TGTGCCAGCGGGAGGTGGGCGGGAGGTAACAATGAGCAGTTCTTC,CASGRWAGGNNEQFF
TRBD1,TRBJ1-1,NA,TRBV28,TGTGCCAGCAGCCTGACAGGGGGCACTGAAGCTTTCTTT,CASSLTGGTEAFF
NA,TRBJ1-5,NA,TRBV10-3,TGTGCCATTGGAGAGGTCGGATTAAGCAATCAGCCCCAGCATTTT,CAIGEVGLSNQPQHF
TRBD2,TRBJ2-2,NA,TRBV5-4,TGTGCCAGCAGCTTGCCGCTAGCGGGGAACACCGGGGAGCTGTTTTTT,CASSLPLAGNTGELFF
NA,TRBJ2-7,NA,TRBV2,TGTGCCAGCAGAGCGGAAGCCTACGAGCAGTGCTTC,CASRAEAYEQCF
NA,TRBJ2-7,few,TRBV5-4,TGTGCCAGCAGCCAGGGGACTACCTACGAGCAGTACTTC,CASSQGTTYEQYF
NA,TRBJ2-3,NA,TRBV10-3,TGTGCCATCAGTGAGTCTCTCCCGGATACGCAGTATTTT,CAISESLPDTQYF